A selection of T cell receptor beta chains follows, all from one sample in a study of post-analysis software for immune sequencing data. TCRdb redid the calling of the PCR reads with MiXCR, one entry per CDR3 protein. The sample includes about 770,000 distinct CDR3 sequences, just over 45% of them seen just once. Sequences were obtained from blood. The receptors originated from a girl aged 5 to 17 with multiple sclerosis. The CDR3 runs from the conserved cysteine through the conserved F or W. D genes are given only for firm matches. Rows may omit the clone size; those that give it use once, few, many or a size class.

clone size	J gene	V gene	D gene	CDR3 protein	CDR3 DNA
few	TRBJ1-1	TRBV29-1	NA	CSVEVGVNTEAFF	TGCAGCGTTGAGGTCGGTGTGAACACTGAAGCTTTCTTT
NA	TRBJ1-2	TRBV28	NA	CASRGGDRGLGYGYTF	TGTGCCAGCAGGGGGGGGGACCGGGGGTTAGGCTATGGCTACACCTTC
NA	TRBJ2-1	TRBV7-9	NA	CASSLDGRDEQFF	TGTGCCAGCAGCTTAGACGGCCGCGATGAGCAGTTCTTC
few	TRBJ2-5	TRBV29-1	TRBD1	CSVEDPVPKKGQGGETQYF	TGCAGCGTTGAAGACCCGGTACCGAAAAAGGGACAGGGTGGGGAGACCCAGTACTTC
few	TRBJ2-2	TRBV25-1	NA	CASSVSGANTGELFF	TGTGCCAGCAGTGTCTCCGGAGCGAACACCGGGGAGCTGTTTTTT
NA	TRBJ2-1	TRBV29-1	TRBD2	CSVEGVKGLAGGEQFF	TGCAGCGTTGAAGGGGTCAAGGGACTAGCGGGAGGTGAGCAGTTCTTC
NA	TRBJ2-2	TRBV9	TRBD2	CASSVGASGSGELFF	TGTGCCAGCAGCGTAGGCGCTAGCGGGAGCGGGGAGCTGTTTTTT
NA	TRBJ2-1	TRBV20-1	NA	CSARDPIGTDEQFF	TGCAGTGCTAGAGATCCGATTGGGACCGATGAGCAGTTCTTC
NA	TRBJ2-3	TRBV7-9	NA	CASSLNVDTQYF	TGTGCCAGCAGCCTCAATGTGGATACGCAGTATTTT
NA	TRBJ2-3	TRBV4-2	NA	CASSQGLLGDTQYF	TGTGCCAGCAGCCAAGGGTTATTAGGGGATACGCAGTATTTT
NA	TRBJ2-1	TRBV6-1	NA	CASSEWDYNEQFF	TGTGCCAGCAGTGAATGGGACTACAATGAGCAGTTCTTC
few	TRBJ2-3	TRBV20-1	NA	CSARSPAVPDTQYF	TGCAGTGCTAGATCCCCGGCAGTGCCAGATACGCAGTATTTT
NA	TRBJ2-5	TRBV12-3/TRBV12-4	NA	CASSPRIQAGRQETQYF	TGTGCCAGCAGTCCAAGGATCCAGGCGGGGAGGCAAGAGACCCAGTACTTC
few	TRBJ2-1	TRBV11-3	TRBD2	CASSVTSGSSYNEQFF	TGTGCCAGCAGCGTGACTAGCGGGAGCTCCTACAATGAGCAGTTCTTC
NA	TRBJ2-5	TRBV6-5	NA	CASSYSRVQETQYF	TGTGCCAGCAGTTACTCGCGGGTACAAGAGACCCAGTACTTC
NA	TRBJ2-5	TRBV29-1	NA	CSVEKDLQETQYF	TGCAGCGTTGAAAAGGACCTCCAAGAGACCCAGTACTTC
NA	TRBJ2-5	TRBV20-1	TRBD2	CSAGTSGRDQETQYF	TGCAGTGCCGGGACTAGCGGGAGGGACCAAGAGACCCAGTACTTC
NA	TRBJ2-3	TRBV20-1	TRBD2	CSAISGRAADTQYF	TGCAGTGCTATTAGCGGGAGGGCCGCAGATACGCAGTATTTT
NA	TRBJ2-3	TRBV24-1	NA	CVTSAGASEVSDTQYF	TGTGTCACCAGTGCTGGAGCGTCGGAGGTCTCAGATACGCAGTATTTT
few	TRBJ2-3	TRBV7-9	TRBD1	CASSDRGIGTDTQYF	TGTGCCAGCAGCGACAGGGGGATCGGCACAGATACGCAGTATTTT
NA	TRBJ2-6	TRBV15	NA	CATSRDGGVRSGASVLTF	TGTGCCACCAGCAGAGATGGAGGGGTCCGCTCTGGGGCCAGCGTCCTGACTTTC
few	TRBJ2-5	TRBV6-2/TRBV6-3	TRBD1	CASSYSGTGGPETQYF	TGTGCCAGCAGTTACTCCGGGACAGGGGGCCCAGAGACCCAGTACTTC
NA	TRBJ2-7	TRBV7-9	TRBD1	CASSSRKGQGASEQYF	TGTGCCAGCAGCTCTCGAAAGGGACAGGGGGCGAGCGAGCAGTACTTC
few	TRBJ2-7	TRBV7-2	TRBD2	CASSLVREGLAYEQYF	TGTGCCAGCAGCTTAGTTCGGGAGGGCCTTGCTTACGAGCAGTACTTC
NA	TRBJ1-2	TRBV20-1	NA	CSVSRQDNYGYTF	TGCAGTGTATCGAGACAAGATAACTATGGCTACACCTTC
NA	TRBJ2-7	TRBV6-1	NA	CASSGRGEGYEQYF	TGTGCCAGCAGCGGCAGGGGAGAGGGCTACGAGCAGTACTTC
NA	TRBJ2-7	TRBV13	TRBD2	CASSLEAGGSPPYEQYF	TGTGCCAGCAGCTTAGAAGCGGGGGGCTCCCCCCCCTACGAGCAGTACTTC
few	TRBJ2-3	TRBV28	TRBD2	CASRTHLAGATDTQYF	TGTGCCAGCAGGACCCATTTAGCGGGAGCCACAGATACGCAGTATTTT